The 32 T cell receptor beta chains below were found in one sample sequenced in a study of control samples from healthy donors and cancer patients. Using immunoSEQ multiplex PCR, the repertoire was profiled, and TCRdb retains in-frame clones only, with some absent. The data contain some 210,000 clones, around 90% of them singletons. The material sequenced was blood. These receptor sequences come from a man younger than 40 in good health.

V gene TRBV6-5 combines with J gene TRBJ1-5; no reliable D call. This CDR3 is 13 amino acids long. Germline V gene lookup returns CDR1 MNHEY and CDR2 SVGAGI. V dropped 5 bases and J dropped 6 bases, with 11 bases sitting between them. DNA for the CDR3: TGTGCCAGCAGTCTATCTCTGGGTCAGCCCCAGCATTTT. This codes for CASSLSLGQPQHF.

This clone was seen just once. The rearrangement joins TRBV6-5 to TRBJ2-5; the match to TRBD1 covers 7 bases. The end of the DNA fits TRBJ2-7 better, so the J call may be wrong. This CDR3 region has 15 residues. CDR1 and CDR2 (germline): MNHEY, SVGAGI. The CDR3 sequence is CASRVRDSKHYEQYF. The CDR3 DNA reads TGTGCCAGCAGGGTCAGGGACAGTAAACACTACGAGCAGTACTTC.

The J gene is TRBJ1-3, the V gene TRBV27, with no clear D. The CDR3 is 16 amino acids. Germline lookup yields CDR1 MNHEY and CDR2 SMNVEV (reference sequence). Between the trimmed V and J ends, which lost 6 bases and 5 bases, there was a span of 20 bases. CDR3 sequence (DNA): TGTGCCAGCAGCCACTCGGGGTTCAATTCCCGAAACACCATATATTTT. Translated, it gives CASSHSGFNSRNTIYF.

This clone was counted between two and nine times. The J gene is TRBJ1-2, the V gene TRBV15; TRBD1 aligns across 7 bases. V was clipped by 5 bases and J by 5 bases; unmatched bases: 20. Germline V lookup: CDR1 LNHNV, CDR2 YYDKDF (reference sequence). The CDR3 covers 18 residues. The CDR3 DNA follows: TGTGCCACCAGCTACCTCGACATGACGGGACAGAAGCTTTATGGCTACACCTTC. It translates to CATSYLDMTGQKLYGYTF.

This chain connects TRBV7-3 to TRBJ2-3; TRBD2 agrees at 13 bases. From germline, CDR1 is SGHTA and CDR2 FQGTGA. CDR3 length: 16 amino acids. J lost 4 bases, V lost 4 bases, and 5 bases had no gene match. CDR3 in amino acids: CASSSRTSGGSDTQYF. CDR3 sequence (DNA): TGTGCCAGCAGCTCTCGGACTAGCGGGGGCTCAGATACGCAGTATTTT. The whole variable domain, remainder taken from reference TRBV7-3 and TRBJ2-3, is GAGVSQTPSNKVTEKGKYVELRCDPISGHTALYWYRQSLGQGPEFLIYFQGTGAADDSGLPNDRFFAVRPEGSVSTLKIQRTERGDSAVYLCASSSRTSGGSDTQYFGPGTRLTVL.

V gene TRBV3-1 (or the pseudogene TRBV3-2) combines with J gene TRBJ2-3; D call uncertain. V was trimmed by 1 base and J by 4 bases, leaving 9 bases between them. Per the germline V gene, CDR1 is LGHDT and CDR2 is YNNKEL (reference sequence). The CDR3 runs 14 residues. The CDR3 here is CASSQVVNSDTQYF. CDR3 DNA: TGTGCCAGCAGCCAAGTAGTTAACTCAGATACGCAGTATTTT.

This clone was detected once. The chain links TRBV19 to TRBJ1-2, with D unclear. This CDR3 is 12 amino acids long. Trimming pared 10 bases from V and 8 bases from J, leaving 17 bases between. Looked up from germline, CDR1 is LNHDA and CDR2 is SQIVND (reference sequence). Here the CDR3 reads CATNDLAAGYTF. The CDR3 DNA reads TGTGCCACAAACGACCTCGCGGCCGGCTACACCTTC.

The CDR3, as DNA: TGTGCCAGCAGCGTTTGGGAACTAGCGGGGTGGGGATACAATGAGCAGTTCTTC. Protein sequence: CASSVWELAGWGYNEQFF. V usage is TRBV9 and J usage is TRBJ2-1; TRBD2 agrees at 10 bases. The CDR3 runs to 18 residues. V shed 2 bases, J shed 4 bases, and the junction held 12 bases outside the gene matches. Germline loops: CDR1 SGDLS, CDR2 YYNGEE.

This CDR3 is CASSELGLADTQYF. Here the CDR3 DNA reads TGTGCCAGCAGTGAGCTGGGACTAGCAGATACGCAGTATTTT. V gene TRBV6-1 combines with J gene TRBJ2-3; 8 nucleotides line up with TRBD2. The V and J ends lost 3 bases and 4 bases, in that order; junction bases with no gene match: 3. This CDR3 has 14 residues. The germline CDR1 and CDR2 sequences are MNHNS and SASEGT.

The chain employs TRBV10-2 and TRBJ2-2, with D uncertain. V was shortened by 9 bases and J by 1 base, with 12 bases between the two germline ends. Germline V lookup: CDR1 WSHSY, CDR2 SAAADI. There are 14 residues in the CDR3. The CDR3 DNA follows: TGCGCCAGTCCGAGACAAATGAACACCGGGGAGCTGTTTTTT. It is translated as CASPRQMNTGELFF.

The J gene is TRBJ2-5, the V gene TRBV18; perhaps TRBD1 as D (6 bases). This CDR3 comprises 15 residues. From germline, CDR1 is KGHSH and CDR2 LQKENI. The V end was cut by 0 bases, the J end by 6 bases, with 14 bases between. The CDR3, as DNA: TGTGCCAGCTCACCACCTAACAGGGATGTTAAGACCCAGTACTTC. This encodes CASSPPNRDVKTQYF.

The chain uses TRBV27 and TRBJ2-6; 7 nucleotides line up with TRBD1. With 8 bases clipped from V and 0 bases from J, the junction kept 13 bases outside the gene matches. The CDR3 extends over 18 amino acids. The germline V gene has CDR1 MNHEY and CDR2 SMNVEV (reference sequence). The CDR3 DNA is TGTGCCAGCGGCTGGCCCGGGACAGATTTCTCTGGGGCCAACGTCCTGACTTTC. Protein sequence: CASGWPGTDFSGANVLTF.

This chain uses TRBV7-9 with TRBJ2-4, with a tentative D call TRBD1 (5 bases). This CDR3 spans 15 amino acids. Germline lookup yields CDR1 SEHNR and CDR2 FQNEAQ (reference sequence). Trimming left V 5 bases short and J 6 bases short, with 17 bases between. The CDR3 is CASSPLGAPLNIQYF. The CDR3, as DNA: TGTGCCAGCAGCCCACTTGGGGCTCCCCTAAACATTCAGTACTTC.

This chain connects TRBV6-6 to TRBJ1-2; D might be TRBD1 (5 bases). V shed 6 bases and J shed 6 bases, with 14 bases lying between them. Germline CDR1 reads MNHNY; CDR2 reads SVGAGI (reference sequence). CDR3 length equals 13 residues. The CDR3: CASRRPKGDGYTF. The CDR3 DNA follows: TGTGCCAGCAGGAGACCTAAAGGGGATGGCTACACCTTC.

V is TRBV7-2 and J is TRBJ1-1; 9 positions agree with TRBD1. The germline V gene has CDR1 SGHTA and CDR2 FQGNSA. The CDR3 runs to 17 residues. J was trimmed by 7 bases and V by 1 base; bases with no gene match: 13. The CDR3 nucleotides are TGTGCCAGCAGCTTAGGCGTTCTTGGTTCGGGACAGGGTGAAGCTTTCTTT. Translating it yields CASSLGVLGSGQGEAFF. Looking up the rest from reference TRBV7-2 and TRBJ1-1 gives the full variable domain: GAGVSQSPSNKVTEKGKDVELRCDPISGHTALYWYRQSLGQGLEFLIYFQGNSAPDKSGLPSDRFSAERTGGSVSTLTIQRTQQEDSAVYLCASSLGVLGSGQGEAFFGQGTRLTVV.

The chain carries TRBV19 and TRBJ1-6; maybe TRBD1 (5 bases). CDR3 length equals 13 residues. The germline V and J ends were trimmed by 2 bases and 10 bases, with 9 bases remaining between them. CDR1 and CDR2 from the germline V gene are LNHDA and SQIVND (reference sequence). CDR3 residues: CASSIQGESPLHF. CDR3 nucleotide sequence: TGTGCCAGTAGTATACAGGGAGAATCACCCCTCCACTTT. Combining the CDR3 with reference TRBV19 and TRBJ1-6 gives the whole variable domain DGGITQSPKYLFRKEGQNVTLSCEQNLNHDAMYWYRQDPGQGLRLIYYSQIVNDFQKGDIAEGYSVSREKKESFPLTVTSAQKNPTAFYLCASSIQGESPLHFGNGTRLTVT.

The J gene is TRBJ2-1, the V gene TRBV9, with D tentatively TRBD1 (6 bases). The germline V gene has CDR1 SGDLS and CDR2 YYNGEE. The CDR3 runs to 14 residues. V lost 0 bases to trimming and J lost 4 bases, with 8 bases between them. The CDR3 region has the DNA TGTGCCAGCAGCGTAGAGACAGGATACAATGAGCAGTTCTTC. Protein sequence: CASSVETGYNEQFF.

This clone was picked up one time. The CDR3 DNA reads as TGTGCCAGCAGCCCCCGGGATATGAGTGAAGCTTTCTTT. It translates to CASSPRDMSEAFF. This chain uses TRBV11-2 with TRBJ1-1; D remains unclear. The CDR3 length is 13 residues. V was clipped by 5 bases and J by 7 bases, with 14 bases between them. Germline assignment: CDR1 SGHAT and CDR2 FQNNGV. The whole variable domain, filled in from reference TRBV11-2 and TRBJ1-1, reads EAGVAQSPRYKIIEKRQSVAFWCNPISGHATLYWYQQILGQGPKLLIQFQNNGVVDDSQLPKDRFSAERLKGVDSTLKIQPAKLEDSAVYLCASSPRDMSEAFFGQGTRLTVV.

The chain carries TRBV12-5 and TRBJ1-1; no reliable D call. Germline V gene lookup returns CDR1 LGHNT and CDR2 FRNRAP. This CDR3 is built from 13 residues. The ends were cut back, 5 bases at V and 0 bases at J, with 7 bases in the middle. Written as DNA, the CDR3 is TGTGCTAGTGGTATCGGAGTGAACACTGAAGCTTTCTTT. Translated: CASGIGVNTEAFF.

V is TRBV5-1 and J is TRBJ1-2; 10 nucleotides line up with TRBD1. J gave up 6 bases and V 7 bases, and 9 bases lay outside the gene matches. The CDR3 length is 14 residues. Germline loops: CDR1 SGHRS, CDR2 YFSETQ. The CDR3 DNA sequence: TGCGCCAGCTTCCGGGACAGGGGATCCGATGGCTACACCTTC. It is translated as CASFRDRGSDGYTF.

V usage is TRBV4-2 and J usage is TRBJ2-7, with 9 bases that match TRBD1. Germline CDR1 and CDR2: LGHNA and YNFKEQ. The length of the CDR3 is 16 residues. J gave up 3 bases and V 0 bases, and 6 bases lay outside the gene matches. The CDR3 coding sequence is TGTGCCAGCAGCCAAGATTTTGGGACAGGGTTCTACGAGCAGTACTTC. It yields the protein CASSQDFGTGFYEQYF.

This clone was counted a few times. The rearrangement links TRBV18 to TRBJ1-3; D not resolved. Germline assignment: CDR1 KGHSH and CDR2 LQKENI. Between the trimmed V and J ends, which lost 3 bases and 3 bases, there was a span of 12 bases. The CDR3 covers 15 residues. CDR3 DNA: TGTGCCAGCTCACCGGGCCGGACTTTTGGAAACACCATATATTTT. The encoded protein is CASSPGRTFGNTIYF.

The chain joins TRBV7-8 to TRBJ2-7, with 13 bases fitting TRBD2. This CDR3 is built from 16 residues. Trimming took 5 bases from V and 3 from J; bases not matched to a gene: 7. Germline V gives CDR1 SGHVS, CDR2 FQNEAQ. The CDR3 DNA reads as TGTGCCAGCAGCGCGGGGACTAGCGGGGCCTACTACGAGCAGTACTTC. Its protein product is CASSAGTSGAYYEQYF.

The rearrangement uses TRBV3-1 (or the pseudogene TRBV3-2) and TRBJ1-2, with D perhaps matching TRBD1 (5 bases). Germline V gene lookup returns CDR1 LGHDT and CDR2 YNNKEL (reference sequence). V lost 5 bases and J 0 bases, leaving 16 bases between the germline ends. The CDR3 runs to 16 residues. Written as DNA, the CDR3 is TGTGCCAGCAGCTCCCATTACAGGCTAGCTAACTATGGCTACACCTTC. Its protein is CASSSHYRLANYGYTF.

The chain is built from TRBV2 and TRBJ2-3; D unresolved. Germline-derived CDR1 and CDR2 are SNHLY and FYNNEI. CDR3 size: 11 residues. Between the trimmed V and J ends, which lost 7 bases and 7 bases, there was a span of 9 bases. The CDR3 loop is CASTRQNTQYF. The CDR3 DNA is TGTGCCAGCACCCGCCAGAATACGCAGTATTTT.

The chain has TRBV7-2 and TRBJ2-3, with 11 bases fitting TRBD2. This CDR3 has 18 amino acids. Germline V lookup: CDR1 SGHTA, CDR2 FQGNSA. V lost 2 bases to trimming and J lost 2 bases; unmatched junction nucleotides: 9. As DNA, the CDR3 is TGTGCCAGCAGCTTACATGAACTAGCGGGGGCCTACACAGATACGCAGTATTTT. Translation gives CASSLHELAGAYTDTQYF.

This sequence joins TRBV11-2 and TRBJ2-3; the D gene could be TRBD1 or TRBD2 (6 bases each). This CDR3 region has 14 residues. Germline lookup yields CDR1 SGHAT and CDR2 FQNNGV. V lost 1 base to trimming and J lost 7 bases, with 12 bases between them. CDR3 sequence (DNA): TGTGCCAGCAGCTTAGGGGGGGCATCGCATACGCAGTATTTT. As protein: CASSLGGASHTQYF. The full variable domain, with the rest looked up from reference TRBV11-2 and TRBJ2-3, is EAGVAQSPRYKIIEKRQSVAFWCNPISGHATLYWYQQILGQGPKLLIQFQNNGVVDDSQLPKDRFSAERLKGVDSTLKIQPAKLEDSAVYLCASSLGGASHTQYFGPGTRLTVL.

For the CDR3, the DNA is TGTGCCAGCAGCCAAGATCCGACTGACTTCTATGGCTACACCTTC. Translated, it gives CASSQDPTDFYGYTF. The chain combines TRBV3-1 (or the pseudogene TRBV3-2) with TRBJ1-2; no reliable D call. Germline lookup yields CDR1 LGHDT and CDR2 YNNKEL (reference sequence). The CDR3 has 15 residues. Trimming stripped 0 bases from V and 4 bases from J, with 12 bases between.

The chain combines TRBV19 with TRBJ2-2; no reliable D call. Germline CDR1 reads LNHDA; CDR2 reads SQIVND (reference sequence). Trimming shortened V by 2 bases and J by 8 bases, and 12 bases separated the two germline ends. The CDR3 extends over 14 amino acids. The CDR3 coding sequence is TGTGCCAGTAGTATAAGCGCCCCCCTAGGGGAGCTGTTTTTT. Encoded protein: CASSISAPLGELFF.

The rearrangement joins TRBV12-2 to TRBJ1-5. TRBV12-2 represents a pseudogene. This CDR3 spans 14 amino acids. This CDR3 reads CASRFLVNRQPQHF. The CDR3 bases are TGTGCAAGTCGCTTCCTAGTTAATCGGCAGCCCCAGCATTTT.

J is TRBJ1-5 and V is TRBV19, with TRBD1 as a possible D gene (6 bases). The CDR3 length is 19 residues. Germline values: CDR1 LNHDA, CDR2 SQIVND (reference sequence). Deletions cut 0 bases from V and 0 bases from J, with 18 bases between. This CDR3 is CASSIDLDRRGYSNQPQHF. CDR3 DNA sequence: TGTGCCAGTAGTATAGATCTAGACAGGAGAGGGTATAGCAATCAGCCCCAGCATTTT.

This chain connects TRBV7-9 to TRBJ1-2, with D possibly matching TRBD1 (5 bases). V shed 4 bases and J shed 4 bases, with 13 bases lying between them. The CDR3 sequence is 14 residues long. Germline-derived CDR1 and CDR2 are SEHNR and FQNEAQ (reference sequence). The CDR3 coding sequence is TGTGCCAGCAGCTCGGGACTCCGGGGCTATGGCTACACCTTC. It translates to CASSSGLRGYGYTF.